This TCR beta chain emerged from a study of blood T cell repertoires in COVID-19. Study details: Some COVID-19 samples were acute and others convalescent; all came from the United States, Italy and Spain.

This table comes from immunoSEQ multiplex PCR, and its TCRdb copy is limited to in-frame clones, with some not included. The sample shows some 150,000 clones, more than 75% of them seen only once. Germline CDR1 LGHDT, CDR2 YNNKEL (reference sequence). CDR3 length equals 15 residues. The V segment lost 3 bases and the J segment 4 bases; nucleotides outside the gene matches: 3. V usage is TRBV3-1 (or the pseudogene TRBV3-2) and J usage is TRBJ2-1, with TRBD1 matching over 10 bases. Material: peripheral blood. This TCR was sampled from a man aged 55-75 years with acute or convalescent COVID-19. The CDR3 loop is CASSHRDRGYNEQFF. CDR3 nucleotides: TGTGCCAGCAGCCACCGGGACAGGGGATACAATGAGCAGTTCTTC.